This T cell receptor beta chain appears in the sequencing data of a study of T cell responses to AZD1222 COVID-19 vaccine. Study-level points and caveats: Repertoire collection took place solely once the T cell response had peaked. At 160-218 and 743-854, vaccine-associated CD4 TCRs were dominant, and they spanned spike. Reportedly, close to half of spike-specific TCRs are directed against unmutated variant regions.

Comment on this clone: Its antigen is as yet unknown.

Germline CDR1 and CDR2: SGHVS and FNYEAQ. V shed 0 bases and J 5 bases; nucleotides not matched to a gene: 6. This CDR3 is 16 amino acids long. The repertoire was sequenced with immunoSEQ multiplex PCR; TCRdb's copy has only in-frame clones and lacks some. The profile shows around 89,000 clones, around 86% of them singletons. Here the sequenced sample was peripheral blood, taken on day 0 of AZD1222 vaccination. This receptor was identified in an adult in good health. The chain uses TRBV7-6 and TRBJ2-5; TRBD2 aligns across 10 bases. In nucleotides, the CDR3 is TGTGCCAGCAGCTTAGCGGAGCGGGGGGGACGGGAGACCCAGTACTTC. Translation gives CASSLAERGGRETQYF.